A selection of T cell receptor beta chains follows, all from one sample in a study of CD8 T cells in ankylosing spondylitis. TCRdb re-called the 5' RACE reads through MiXCR, storing one row per CDR3 protein. The data contain some 350,000 distinct CDR3 sequences, approximately 15% of them singletons. Sequencing used blood, either unsorted or a sorted T cell fraction (not recorded which). Source of these receptors: a male donor with ankylosing spondylitis or in good health (not recorded which). Both conserved end residues are part of each CDR3. Size tells how often a clone was seen (once, few, many) or the class of an expanded clone, and some rows leave it out.

clone_size v_call cdr3_length cdr3_aa
few TRBV7-2 15 CASSLGDFITDTQYF
few TRBV7-9 15 CASSFDRDSNNEQFF
many TRBV27 16 CASSVLAGEGAYEQYF
. TRBV10-2 16 CASKKEGGGGSTEAFF
few TRBV30 14 CAWSVSTSGNTIYF
few TRBV5-1 13 CASSSTGTETQYF
many TRBV5-5 14 CASSNTGTVYGYTF
. TRBV29-1 13 CSVREGDHTEAFF
once TRBV13 16 CASSDRFRGNTGELFF
few TRBV5-1 13 CASSRGRDTEAFF
few TRBV6-1 13 CASKDKGVGELFF
. TRBV10-3 17 CAISEFRQGDRLNGYTF
few TRBV9 17 CASSVDPGHKANYGYTF
. TRBV7-2 15 CASSFTGVSNQPQHF
. TRBV6-4 14 CATRGQVDTGELFF
many TRBV5-1 14 CASRFGISDYEQYF